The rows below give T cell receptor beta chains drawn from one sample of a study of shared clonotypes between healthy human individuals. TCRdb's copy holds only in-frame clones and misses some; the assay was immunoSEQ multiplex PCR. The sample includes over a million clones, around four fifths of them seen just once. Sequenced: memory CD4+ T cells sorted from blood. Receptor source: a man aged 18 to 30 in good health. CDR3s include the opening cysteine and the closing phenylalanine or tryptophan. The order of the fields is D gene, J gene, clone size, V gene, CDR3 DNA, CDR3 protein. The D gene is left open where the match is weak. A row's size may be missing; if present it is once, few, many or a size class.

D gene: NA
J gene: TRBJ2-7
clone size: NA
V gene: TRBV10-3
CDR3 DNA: TGTGCCATCACCGAAGGGGACCCGAGGATCTACGAGCAGTACTTC
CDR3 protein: CAITEGDPRIYEQYF

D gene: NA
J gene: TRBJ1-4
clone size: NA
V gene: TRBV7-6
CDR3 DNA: TGTGCTTCGAGCGTTACCGCAACTAATGAAAAACTGTTTTTT
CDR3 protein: CASSVTATNEKLFF

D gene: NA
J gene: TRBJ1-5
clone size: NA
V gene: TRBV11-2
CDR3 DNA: TGTGCCAGCAGCTTAGATTGGGGTCAGCCCCAGCATTTT
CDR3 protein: CASSLDWGQPQHF

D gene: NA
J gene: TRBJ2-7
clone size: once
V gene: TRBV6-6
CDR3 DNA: TGTGCCAGCAGTTCCAGGAACTACGAGCAGTACTTC
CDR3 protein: CASSSRNYEQYF

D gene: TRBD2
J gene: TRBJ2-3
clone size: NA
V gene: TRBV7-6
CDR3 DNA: TGTGCCAGCAGTTCTAGCGGGGCAGTCACAGATACGCAGTATTTT
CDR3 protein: CASSSSGAVTDTQYF

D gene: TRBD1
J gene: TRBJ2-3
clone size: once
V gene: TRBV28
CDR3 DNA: TGTGCCAGCACCCTGGACAGGGCTTGGACAGATACGCAGTATTTT
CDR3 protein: CASTLDRAWTDTQYF

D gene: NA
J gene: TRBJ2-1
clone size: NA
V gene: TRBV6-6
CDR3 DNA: TGTGCCAGCAGCAAATTCAATGAGCAGTTCTTC
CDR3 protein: CASSKFNEQFF

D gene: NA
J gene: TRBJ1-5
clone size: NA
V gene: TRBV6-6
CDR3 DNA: TGTGCCAGCAGTCCCCCTCCCCCGGGCGAGCCCCAGCATTTT
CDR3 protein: CASSPPPPGEPQHF

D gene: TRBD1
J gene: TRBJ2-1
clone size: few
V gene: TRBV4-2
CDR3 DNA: TGTGCCAGCAGCCAAGGTGGAGTGGCAGGGGGCAGGGTTTACAATGAGCAGTTCTTC
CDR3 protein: CASSQGGVAGGRVYNEQFF

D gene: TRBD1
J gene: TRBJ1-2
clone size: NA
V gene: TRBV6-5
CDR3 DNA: TGTGCCAGCAGTTACCTTCGGACAGGGGGAGGATATGGCTACACCTTC
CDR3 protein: CASSYLRTGGGYGYTF

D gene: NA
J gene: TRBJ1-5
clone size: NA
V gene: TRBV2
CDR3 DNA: TGTGCCAGCAGGGACCAGGGGACTCGCAATCAGCCCCAGCATTTT
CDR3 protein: CASRDQGTRNQPQHF

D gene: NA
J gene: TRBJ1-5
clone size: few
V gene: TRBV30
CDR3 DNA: TGTGCCTGGCCATTCTATAGCAATCAGCCCCAGCATTTT
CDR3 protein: CAWPFYSNQPQHF

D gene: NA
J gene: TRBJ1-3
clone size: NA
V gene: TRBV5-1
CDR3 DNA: TGCGCCAGCAGCTTAAGGGGGATCTCTGGAAACACCATATATTTT
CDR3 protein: CASSLRGISGNTIYF